This T cell receptor (beta chain) was captured by sequencing in a study of Ad26.COV2.S vaccination and SARS-CoV-2 variants. The CDR3 is made up of 12 amino acids. Germline V gene data show CDR1 as KGHSH and CDR2 as LQKENI. Comments on this clone: Its antigen is undetermined.

Indicated treatment: roughly 18 received Ad26.COV2.S at low or high dose, single or two shots; 5 received placebo; per-sample allocation not given. On day 63 after the first injection, vaccine and placebo recipients gave samples. An Ad26 vector was used to express Wuhan-strain SARS-CoV-2 spike as the vaccine. Clones were read by immunoSEQ multiplex PCR, and TCRdb kept only the in-frame ones, dropping some. The table lists hundreds of thousands of clones, roughly 91% of them singletons, with just under 5% in the top ten. Broader study findings: The breadth of spike-specific CD8+ and CD4+ T cell responses after vaccination was reportedly substantial. Recipients of either vaccine or placebo displayed similar breadth of non-spike TCRs. It is possible that the TCR breadth and depth analyses underestimated the total T cell responses.

This chain joins TRBV18 and TRBJ2-7, with D perhaps TRBD1 (6 bases). This clonotype was sampled from a person aged 18-60 years who received the Ad26.COV2.S COVID-19 vaccine or a placebo. Sequences were derived from peripheral blood, sampled in a trial of Ad26.COV2.S vaccine versus placebo. This CDR3 is CATGQLYYEQYF. As DNA, the CDR3 is TGTGCTACCGGACAGCTTTACTACGAGCAGTACTTC. The whole variable domain, filled in from reference TRBV18 and TRBJ2-7, reads NAGVMQNPRHLVRRRGQEARLRCSPMKGHSHVYWYRQLPEEGLKFMVYLQKENIIDESGMPKERFSAEFPKEGPSILRIQQVVRGDSAAYFCATGQLYYEQYFGPGTRLTVT.